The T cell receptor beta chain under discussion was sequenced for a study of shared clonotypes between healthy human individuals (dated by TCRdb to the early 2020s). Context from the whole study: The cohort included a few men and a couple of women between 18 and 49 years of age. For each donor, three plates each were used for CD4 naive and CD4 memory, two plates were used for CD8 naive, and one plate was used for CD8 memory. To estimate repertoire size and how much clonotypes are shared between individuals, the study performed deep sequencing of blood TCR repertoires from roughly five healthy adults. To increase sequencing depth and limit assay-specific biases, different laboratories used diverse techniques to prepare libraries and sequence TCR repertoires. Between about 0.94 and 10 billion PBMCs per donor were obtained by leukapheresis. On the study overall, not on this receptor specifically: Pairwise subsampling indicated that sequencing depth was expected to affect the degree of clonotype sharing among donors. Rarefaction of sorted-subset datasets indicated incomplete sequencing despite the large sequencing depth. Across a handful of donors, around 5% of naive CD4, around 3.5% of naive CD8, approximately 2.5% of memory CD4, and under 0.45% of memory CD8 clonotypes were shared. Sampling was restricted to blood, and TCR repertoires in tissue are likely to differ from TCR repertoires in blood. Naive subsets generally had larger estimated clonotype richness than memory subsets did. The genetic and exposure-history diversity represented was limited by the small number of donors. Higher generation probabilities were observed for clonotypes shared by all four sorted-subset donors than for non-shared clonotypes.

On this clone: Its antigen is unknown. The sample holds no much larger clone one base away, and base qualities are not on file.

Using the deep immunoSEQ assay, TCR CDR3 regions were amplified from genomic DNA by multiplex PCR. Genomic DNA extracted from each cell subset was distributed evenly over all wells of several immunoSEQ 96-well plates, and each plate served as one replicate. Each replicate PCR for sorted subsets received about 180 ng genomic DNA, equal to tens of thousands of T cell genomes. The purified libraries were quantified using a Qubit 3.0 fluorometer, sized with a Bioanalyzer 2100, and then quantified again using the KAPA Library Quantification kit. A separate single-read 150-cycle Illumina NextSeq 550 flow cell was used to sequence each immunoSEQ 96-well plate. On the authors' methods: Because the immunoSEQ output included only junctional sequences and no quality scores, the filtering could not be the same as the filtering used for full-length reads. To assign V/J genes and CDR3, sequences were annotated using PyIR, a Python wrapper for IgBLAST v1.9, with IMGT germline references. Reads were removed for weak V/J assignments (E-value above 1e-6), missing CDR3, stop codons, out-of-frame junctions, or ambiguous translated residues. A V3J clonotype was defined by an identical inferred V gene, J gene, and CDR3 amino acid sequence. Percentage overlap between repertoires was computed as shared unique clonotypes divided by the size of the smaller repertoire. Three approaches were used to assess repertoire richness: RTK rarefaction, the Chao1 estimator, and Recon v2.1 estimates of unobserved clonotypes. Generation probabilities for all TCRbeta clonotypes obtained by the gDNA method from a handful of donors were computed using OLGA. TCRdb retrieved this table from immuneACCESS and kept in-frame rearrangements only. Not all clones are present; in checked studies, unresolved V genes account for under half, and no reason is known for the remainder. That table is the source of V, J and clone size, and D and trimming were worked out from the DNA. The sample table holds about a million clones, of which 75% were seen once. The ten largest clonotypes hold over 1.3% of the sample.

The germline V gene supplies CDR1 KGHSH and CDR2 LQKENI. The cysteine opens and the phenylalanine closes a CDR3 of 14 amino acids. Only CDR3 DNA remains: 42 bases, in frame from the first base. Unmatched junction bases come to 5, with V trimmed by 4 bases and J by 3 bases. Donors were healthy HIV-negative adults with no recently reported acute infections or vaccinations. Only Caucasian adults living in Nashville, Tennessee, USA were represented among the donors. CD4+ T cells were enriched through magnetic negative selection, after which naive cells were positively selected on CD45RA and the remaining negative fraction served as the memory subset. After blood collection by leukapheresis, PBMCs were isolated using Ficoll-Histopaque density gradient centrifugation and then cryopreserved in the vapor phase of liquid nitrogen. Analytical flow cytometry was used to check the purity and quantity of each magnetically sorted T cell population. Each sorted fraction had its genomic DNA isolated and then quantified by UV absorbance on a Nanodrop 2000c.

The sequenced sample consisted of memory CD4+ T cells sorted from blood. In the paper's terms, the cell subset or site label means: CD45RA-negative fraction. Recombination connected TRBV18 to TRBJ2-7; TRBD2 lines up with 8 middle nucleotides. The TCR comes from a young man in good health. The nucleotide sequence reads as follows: TGTGCCAGCTCACAATCCGGGACTAGCTACGAGCAGTACTTC. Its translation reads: CASSQSGTSYEQYF.